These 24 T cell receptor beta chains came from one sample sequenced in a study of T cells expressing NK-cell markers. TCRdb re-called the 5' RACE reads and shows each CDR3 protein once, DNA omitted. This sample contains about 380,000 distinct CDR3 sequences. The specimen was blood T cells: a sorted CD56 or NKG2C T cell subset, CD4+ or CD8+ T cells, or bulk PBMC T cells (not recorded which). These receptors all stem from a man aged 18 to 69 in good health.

CDR3 region: CASSGLAGGPITQEQYF. The chain recombines TRBV6-1 with TRBJ2-7; without DNA, the TCRdb call of TRBD2 cannot be checked. The V gene's germline CDR1 is MNHNS and CDR2 SASEGT. The CDR3 length is 17 residues.

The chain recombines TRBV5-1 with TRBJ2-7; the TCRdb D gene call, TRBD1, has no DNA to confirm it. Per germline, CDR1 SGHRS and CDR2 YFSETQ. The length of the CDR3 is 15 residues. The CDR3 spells CASSLRQGASYEQYF.

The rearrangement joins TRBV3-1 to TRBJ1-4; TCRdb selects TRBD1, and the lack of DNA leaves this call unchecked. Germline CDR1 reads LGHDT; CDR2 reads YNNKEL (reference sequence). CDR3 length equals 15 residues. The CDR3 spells CASSRRPGVGEKLFF.

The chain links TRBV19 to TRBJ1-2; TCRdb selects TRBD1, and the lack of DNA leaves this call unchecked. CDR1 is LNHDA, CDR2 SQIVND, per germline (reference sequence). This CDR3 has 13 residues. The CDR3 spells CASSPRDRGGYTF.

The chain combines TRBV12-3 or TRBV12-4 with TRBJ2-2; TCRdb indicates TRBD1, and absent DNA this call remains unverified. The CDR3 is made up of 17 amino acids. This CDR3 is CASSRSQVAQNTGELFF.

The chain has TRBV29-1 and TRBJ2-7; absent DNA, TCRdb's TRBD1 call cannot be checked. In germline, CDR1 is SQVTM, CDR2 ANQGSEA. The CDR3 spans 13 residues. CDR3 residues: CSVGIRGVYEQYF.

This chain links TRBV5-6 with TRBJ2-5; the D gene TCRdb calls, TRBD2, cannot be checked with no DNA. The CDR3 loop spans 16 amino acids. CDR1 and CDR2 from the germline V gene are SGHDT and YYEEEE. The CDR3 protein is CASSIRLAGPQETQYF. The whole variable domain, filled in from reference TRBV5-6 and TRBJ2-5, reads DAGVTQSPTHLIKTRGQQVTLRCSPKSGHDTVSWYQQALGQGPQFIFQYYEEEERQRGNFPDRFSGHQFPNYSSELNVNALLLGDSALYLCASSIRLAGPQETQYFGPGTRLLVL.

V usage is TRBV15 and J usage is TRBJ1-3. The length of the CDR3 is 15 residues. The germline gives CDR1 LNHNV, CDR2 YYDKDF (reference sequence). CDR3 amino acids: CATSRDRMSGNTIYF.

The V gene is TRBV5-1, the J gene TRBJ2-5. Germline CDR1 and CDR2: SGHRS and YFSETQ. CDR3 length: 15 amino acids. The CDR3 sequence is CASSLNRNLGETQYF.

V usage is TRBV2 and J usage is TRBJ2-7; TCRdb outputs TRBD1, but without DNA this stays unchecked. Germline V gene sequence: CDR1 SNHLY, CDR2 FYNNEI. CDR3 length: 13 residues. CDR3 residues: CASRGEITYEQYF.

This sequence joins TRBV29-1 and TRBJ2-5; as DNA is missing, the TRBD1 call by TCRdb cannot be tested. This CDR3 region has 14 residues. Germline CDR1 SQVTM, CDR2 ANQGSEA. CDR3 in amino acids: CSVASGTGKETQYF.

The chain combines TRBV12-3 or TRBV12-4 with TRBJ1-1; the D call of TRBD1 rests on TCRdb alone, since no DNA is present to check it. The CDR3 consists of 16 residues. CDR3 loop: CASQETGGVPHTEAFF.

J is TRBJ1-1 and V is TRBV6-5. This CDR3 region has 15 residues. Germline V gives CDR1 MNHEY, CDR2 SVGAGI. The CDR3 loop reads CASSSSTSMNTEAFF.

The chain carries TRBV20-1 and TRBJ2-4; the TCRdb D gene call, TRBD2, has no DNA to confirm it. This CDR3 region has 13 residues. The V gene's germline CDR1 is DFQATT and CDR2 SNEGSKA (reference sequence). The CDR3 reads CSARPPGLSIQYF.

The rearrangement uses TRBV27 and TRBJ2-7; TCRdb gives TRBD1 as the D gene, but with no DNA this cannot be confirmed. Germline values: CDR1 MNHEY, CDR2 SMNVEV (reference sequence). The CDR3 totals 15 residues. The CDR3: CASSLYTGGQAEQYF.

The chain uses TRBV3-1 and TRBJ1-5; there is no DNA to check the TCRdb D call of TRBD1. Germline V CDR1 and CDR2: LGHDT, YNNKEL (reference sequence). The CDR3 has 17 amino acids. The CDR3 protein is CASSQGPWAGENQPQHF.

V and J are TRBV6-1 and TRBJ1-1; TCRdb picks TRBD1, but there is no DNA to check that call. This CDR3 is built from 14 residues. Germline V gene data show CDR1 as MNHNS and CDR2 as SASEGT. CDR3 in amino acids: CASSKGGAGGEAFF.

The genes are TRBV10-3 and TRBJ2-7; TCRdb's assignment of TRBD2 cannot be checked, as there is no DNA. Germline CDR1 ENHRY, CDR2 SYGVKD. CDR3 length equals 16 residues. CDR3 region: CAISGLTSGTNYEQYF.

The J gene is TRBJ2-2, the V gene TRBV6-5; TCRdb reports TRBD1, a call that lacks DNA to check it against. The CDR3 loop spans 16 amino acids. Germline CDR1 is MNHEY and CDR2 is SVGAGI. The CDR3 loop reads CASSYSMGQYTGELFF.

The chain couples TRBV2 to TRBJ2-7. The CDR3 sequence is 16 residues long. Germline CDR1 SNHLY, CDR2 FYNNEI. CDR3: CASNRRPIGGTYEQYF.

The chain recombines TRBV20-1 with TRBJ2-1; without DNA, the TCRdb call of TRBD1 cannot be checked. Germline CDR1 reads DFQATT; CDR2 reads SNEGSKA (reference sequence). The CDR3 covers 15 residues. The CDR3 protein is CSARVGGGPRNEQFF.

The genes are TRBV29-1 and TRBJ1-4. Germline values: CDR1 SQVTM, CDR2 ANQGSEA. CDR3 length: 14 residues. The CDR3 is CSVGLLRTNEKLFF. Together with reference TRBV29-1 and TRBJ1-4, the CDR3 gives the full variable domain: SAVISQKPSRDICQRGTSLTIQCQVDSQVTMMFWYRQQPGQSLTLIATANQGSEATYESGFVIDKFPISRPNLTFSTLTVSNMSPEDSSIYLCSVGLLRTNEKLFFGSGTQLSVL.

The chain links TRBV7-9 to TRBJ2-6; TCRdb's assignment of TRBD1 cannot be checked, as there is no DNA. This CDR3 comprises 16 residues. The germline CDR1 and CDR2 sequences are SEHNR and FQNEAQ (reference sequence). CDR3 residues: CASRGTSPSGANVLTF.

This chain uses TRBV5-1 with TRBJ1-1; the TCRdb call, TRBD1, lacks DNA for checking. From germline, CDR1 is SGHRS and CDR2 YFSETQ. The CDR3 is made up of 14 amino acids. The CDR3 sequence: CASRTGQTNTEAFF.